The next 16 T cell receptor beta chains were all read from a single sample in a study of regulatory T cells in long-lasting Graves disease. Sample time point: persistent/refractory GD, antithyroid drugs over 5 years with positive TRAb. Generation of the TCR library employed RNA extracted from PBMCs. CDR3-region Arm-PCR and iRepertoire HTBI primers produced the TCR beta libraries. TCRdb ran MiXCR on the multiplex PCR reads and lists one entry per CDR3 protein. The sample includes over 350,000 distinct CDR3 sequences, less than 25% of them seen just once. This material consisted of peripheral blood mononuclear cells (PBMCs), taken when the disease was refractory, from a patient treated with antithyroid drugs. These receptors all come from a female donor with Graves disease.

Many counts were recorded for this clonotype. V is TRBV2 and J is TRBJ2-5; D gene ambiguous. Germline V gene lookup returns CDR1 SNHLY and CDR2 FYNNEI. The V gene lost 8 bases and the J gene lost 5 bases, with 0 bases spanning the gap. The CDR3 consists of 8 residues. The CDR3 sequence: CASETQYF. The DNA for the CDR3 is TGTGCCAGCGAGACCCAGTACTTC.

This clonotype appeared a few times. The chain joins TRBV11-2 to TRBJ1-1; D uncertain. The CDR3 is made up of 16 amino acids. Trimming cost V 5 bases and J 0 bases, with 16 bases left between them. CDR1 and CDR2 from the germline V gene are SGHAT and FQNNGV. CDR3: CASSPRADTLNTEAFF. The DNA of the CDR3 is TGTGCCAGCAGCCCCCGGGCCGATACCCTGAACACTGAAGCTTTCTTT.

CDR3 sequence reads: CASSPRGETGANVLTF. DNA of the CDR3: TGCGCCAGCAGCCCCCGGGGGGAAACTGGGGCCAACGTCCTGACTTTC. V gene TRBV4-3 combines with J gene TRBJ2-6; 7 bases fit TRBD2. This CDR3 contains 16 residues. CDR1 LGHNA and CDR2 YSLEER come from the germline V gene. V was pared by 4 bases and J by 2 bases, with 5 bases of the junction left unmatched.

V gene TRBV7-9 combines with J gene TRBJ2-7; D unresolved. This CDR3 region has 12 residues. Looked up from germline, CDR1 is SEHNR and CDR2 is FQNEAQ (reference sequence). V lost 5 bases and J lost 3, with 8 bases in between. CDR3 region: CASSRRDYEQYF. The CDR3 bases are TGTGCCAGCAGCCGAAGAGACTACGAGCAGTACTTC.

This clonotype was detected ten times or more. This chain joins TRBV20-1 and TRBJ1-6, with 10 positions matching TRBD1. Germline trimming cut 5 bases from V and 9 bases from J; bases unmatched to any gene: 4. Per the germline V gene, CDR1 is DFQATT and CDR2 is SNEGSKA (reference sequence). This CDR3 is 13 amino acids long. DNA of the CDR3: TGCAGTGCTGGGACAGGGGATGGTTCACCCCTCCACTTT. Protein product: CSAGTGDGSPLHF.

Note on this clonotype: A much larger clone lies one base from this, so it may be a read error. The chain carries TRBV20-1 and TRBJ2-5; perhaps TRBD2 as D (5 bases). This CDR3 is 13 amino acids long. Trimming took off 6 bases at V and 8 bases at J, with 19 bases between the two ends. Germline-derived CDR1 and CDR2 are DFQATT and SNEGSKA (reference sequence). In DNA form, the CDR3 reads TGCAGTGCAAACCCCCGGGAAATTGAAACCCAGTACTTC. Its protein product is CSANPREIETQYF.

The sample holds many counts of this clonotype. V is TRBV12-5 and J is TRBJ2-5; D ambiguous. The CDR3 sequence is 12 residues long. Germline V CDR1 and CDR2: LGHNT, FRNRAP. The V and J ends lost 0 bases and 5 bases respectively, with 4 bases between them. CDR3 in amino acids: CASGLVGETQYF. The CDR3 DNA reads TGTGCTAGTGGTTTGGTAGGGGAGACCCAGTACTTC.

This clonotype was recorded many times. This sequence joins TRBV3-1 and TRBJ1-2; D not certain. Germline V gene lookup returns CDR1 LGHDT and CDR2 YNNKEL (reference sequence). This CDR3 is built from 14 residues. Between the trimmed V and J ends, which lost 1 base and 4 bases, there was a span of 10 bases. CDR3 residues: CASSQGVATYGYTF. DNA of the CDR3: TGTGCCAGCAGCCAAGGGGTCGCTACCTATGGCTACACCTTC.

This clonotype was seen a few times. The chain couples TRBV27 to TRBJ2-4; D is possibly TRBD1 or TRBD2 (6 bases each). The CDR3 sequence is 14 residues long. The germline V and J ends were trimmed by 2 bases and 2 bases, with 7 bases remaining between them. The germline CDR1 and CDR2 sequences are MNHEY and SMNVEV (reference sequence). CDR3 DNA sequence: TGTGCCAGCAGTTTAGGGGGGCCCAAAAACATTCAGTACTTC. Encoded protein: CASSLGGPKNIQYF.

This clonotype has more than one count but fewer than ten. At one end the junction does not follow the germline gene, possibly because of a read error. This chain links TRBV6-1 with TRBJ1-1; 8 positions agree with TRBD1. In germline, CDR1 is MNHNS, CDR2 SASEGT. This CDR3 has 15 amino acids. The CDR3 nucleotides read TGTGCCAGCAATGAACGGACAGGGATGAACACTGAAGCTTTCTTT. It is translated as CASNERTGMNTEAFF.

This clonotype appeared many times. The chain employs TRBV11-2 and TRBJ1-1, with D possibly being TRBD1 (5 bases). The CDR3 covers 13 residues. Trimming shortened V by 2 bases and J by 5 bases, and 9 bases separated the two germline ends. The germline gives CDR1 SGHAT, CDR2 FQNNGV. The CDR3: CASSLWGYTEAFF. The CDR3 DNA follows: TGTGCCAGCAGCTTATGGGGGTATACTGAAGCTTTCTTT.

The V gene is TRBV20-1, the J gene TRBJ1-4, with D possibly TRBD1 on 5 matching bases. Between the trimmed V and J ends, which lost 3 bases and 7 bases, there was a span of 9 bases. CDR1 DFQATT and CDR2 SNEGSKA come from the germline V gene (reference sequence). The CDR3 is 12 amino acids. The CDR3: CSARGGGEKLFF. CDR3 coding DNA: TGCAGTGCTAGGGGGGGAGGTGAAAAACTGTTTTTT.

The rearrangement links TRBV28 to TRBJ2-3; D is ambiguous. Trimming left V 8 bases short and J 0 bases short, with 6 bases between. CDR1 and CDR2 (germline): MDHEN, SYDVKM. CDR3 size: 12 residues. The chain's CDR3 is CASAESTDTQYF. CDR3 sequence (DNA): TGTGCCAGCGCGGAAAGCACAGATACGCAGTATTTT.

This clonotype was seen at least ten times. The rearrangement joins TRBV30 to TRBJ2-7; D may correspond to TRBD1 or TRBD2 (5 bases each). Deletions cut 1 base from V and 0 bases from J, with 10 bases between. CDR1 GTSNPN and CDR2 SVGIG come from the germline V gene (reference sequence). This CDR3 contains 14 residues. CDR3 region: CAWSDGASSYEQYF. The CDR3 nucleotides read TGTGCCTGGAGTGACGGGGCCAGCTCCTACGAGCAGTACTTC. The full variable domain, its missing parts supplied by reference TRBV30 and TRBJ2-7, is SQTIHQWPATLVQPVGSPLSLECTVEGTSNPNLYWYRQAAGRGLQLLFYSVGIGQISSEVPQNLSASRPQDRQFILSSKKLLLSDSGFYLCAWSDGASSYEQYFGPGTRLTVT.

This chain uses TRBV3-1 with TRBJ2-5; possible D gene TRBD2, 6 bases. The CDR3 runs to 16 residues. Trimming took off 5 bases at V and 2 bases at J, with 18 bases between the two ends. Germline CDR1 reads LGHDT; CDR2 reads YNNKEL (reference sequence). The CDR3 region is CASSARDFGSQETQYF. CDR3 sequence (DNA): TGTGCCAGCAGCGCCCGGGACTTCGGATCTCAAGAGACCCAGTACTTC.

In its sample, this clonotype was seen a few times. This rearrangement joins TRBV20-1 to TRBJ2-7; D might be TRBD1 (6 bases). Trimming cost V 0 bases and J 7 bases, with 16 bases left between them. The CDR3 sequence is 14 residues long. Germline loops: CDR1 DFQATT, CDR2 SNEGSKA (reference sequence). DNA of the CDR3: TGCAGTGCTAGAGATGGGACACCGCGTGAGGAGCAGTACTTC. Translation gives CSARDGTPREEQYF.